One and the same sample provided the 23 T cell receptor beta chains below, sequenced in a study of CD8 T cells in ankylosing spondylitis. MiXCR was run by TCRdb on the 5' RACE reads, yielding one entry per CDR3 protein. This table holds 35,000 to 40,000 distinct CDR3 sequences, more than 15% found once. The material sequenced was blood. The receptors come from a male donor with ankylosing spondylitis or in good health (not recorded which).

The CDR3: CASSQGTSADTQYF. The CDR3 DNA follows: TGCGCCAGCAGCCAAGGGACTAGCGCAGATACGCAGTATTTT. The chain is built from TRBV4-3 and TRBJ2-3, with 9 bases lining up with TRBD2. Unmatched junction bases numbered 0, after V lost 1 base and J lost 4 bases. Germline-derived CDR1 and CDR2 are LGHNA and YSLEER. The CDR3 is made up of 14 amino acids.

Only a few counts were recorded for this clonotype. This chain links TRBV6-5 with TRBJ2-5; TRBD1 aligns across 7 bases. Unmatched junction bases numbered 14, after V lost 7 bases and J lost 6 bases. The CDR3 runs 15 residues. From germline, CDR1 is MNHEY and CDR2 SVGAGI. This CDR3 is CASTPRQGPLQTQYF. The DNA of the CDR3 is TGTGCCAGCACCCCCCGACAGGGACCATTACAGACCCAGTACTTC.

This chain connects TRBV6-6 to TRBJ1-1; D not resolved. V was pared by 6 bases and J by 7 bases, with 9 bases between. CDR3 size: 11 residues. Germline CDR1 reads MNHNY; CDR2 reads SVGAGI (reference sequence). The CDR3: CASRILGEAFF. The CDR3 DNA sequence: TGTGCCAGCAGGATCCTCGGTGAAGCTTTCTTT.

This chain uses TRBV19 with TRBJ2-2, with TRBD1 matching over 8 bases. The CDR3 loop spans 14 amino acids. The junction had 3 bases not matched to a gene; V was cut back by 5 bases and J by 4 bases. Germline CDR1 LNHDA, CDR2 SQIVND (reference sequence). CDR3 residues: CASSGQGATGELFF. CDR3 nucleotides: TGTGCCAGTAGTGGACAGGGTGCCACCGGGGAGCTGTTTTTT.

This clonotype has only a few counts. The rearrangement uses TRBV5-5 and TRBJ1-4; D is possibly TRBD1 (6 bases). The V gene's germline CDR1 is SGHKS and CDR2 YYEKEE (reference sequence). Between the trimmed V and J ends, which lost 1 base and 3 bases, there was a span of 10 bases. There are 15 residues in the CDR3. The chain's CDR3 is CASSLRGPANEKLFF. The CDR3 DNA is TGTGCCAGCAGCTTGCGGGGGCCCGCTAATGAAAAACTGTTTTTT. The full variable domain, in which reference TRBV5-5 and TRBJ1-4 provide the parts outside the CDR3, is DAGVTQSPTHLIKTRGQQVTLRCSPISGHKSVSWYQQVLGQGPQFIFQYYEKEERGRGNFPDRFSARQFPNYSSELNVNALLLGDSALYLCASSLRGPANEKLFFGSGTQLSVL.

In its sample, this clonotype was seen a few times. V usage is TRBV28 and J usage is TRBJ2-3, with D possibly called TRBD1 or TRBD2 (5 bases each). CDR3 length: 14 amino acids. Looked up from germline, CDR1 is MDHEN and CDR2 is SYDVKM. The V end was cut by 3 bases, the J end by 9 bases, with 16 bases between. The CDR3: CASSLGDPSRTQYF. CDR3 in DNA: TGTGCCAGCAGTTTGGGGGACCCTAGCAGGACGCAGTATTTT.

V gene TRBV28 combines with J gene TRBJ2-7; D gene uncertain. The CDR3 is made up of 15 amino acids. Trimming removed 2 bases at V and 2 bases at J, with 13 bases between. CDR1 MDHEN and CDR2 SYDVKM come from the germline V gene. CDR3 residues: CASSLGLVGAYEQYF. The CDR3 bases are TGTGCCAGCAGTTTAGGTCTAGTCGGCGCCTACGAGCAGTACTTC.

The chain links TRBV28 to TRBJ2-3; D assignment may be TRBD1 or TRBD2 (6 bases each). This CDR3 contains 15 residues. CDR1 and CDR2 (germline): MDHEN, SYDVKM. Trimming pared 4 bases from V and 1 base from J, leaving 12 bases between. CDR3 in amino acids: CASSWAGEGTDTQYF. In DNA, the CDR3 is TGTGCCAGCAGTTGGGCAGGGGAGGGCACAGATACGCAGTATTTT.

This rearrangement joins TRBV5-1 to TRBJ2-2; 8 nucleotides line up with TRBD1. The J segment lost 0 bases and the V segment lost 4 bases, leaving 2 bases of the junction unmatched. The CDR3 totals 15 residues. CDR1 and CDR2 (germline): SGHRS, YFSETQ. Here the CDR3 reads CASSPTGANTGELFF. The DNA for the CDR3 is TGCGCCAGCAGCCCGACAGGGGCGAACACCGGGGAGCTGTTTTTT.

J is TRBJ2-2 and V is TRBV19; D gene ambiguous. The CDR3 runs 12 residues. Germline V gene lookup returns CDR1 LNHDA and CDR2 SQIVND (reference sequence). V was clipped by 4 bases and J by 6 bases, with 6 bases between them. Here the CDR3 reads CASSTPAGELFF. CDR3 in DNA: TGTGCCAGTAGTACCCCTGCCGGGGAGCTGTTTTTT.

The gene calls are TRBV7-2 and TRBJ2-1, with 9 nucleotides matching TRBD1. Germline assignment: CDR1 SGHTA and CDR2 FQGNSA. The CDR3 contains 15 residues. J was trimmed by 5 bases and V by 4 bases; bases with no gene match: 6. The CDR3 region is CASSSPGQGHNEQFF. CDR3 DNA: TGTGCCAGCAGCTCCCCGGGACAGGGCCACAATGAGCAGTTCTTC.

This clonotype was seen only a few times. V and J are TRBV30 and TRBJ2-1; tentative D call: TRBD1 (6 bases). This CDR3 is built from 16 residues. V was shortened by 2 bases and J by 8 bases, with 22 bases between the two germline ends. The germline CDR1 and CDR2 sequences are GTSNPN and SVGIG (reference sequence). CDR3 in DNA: TGTGCCTGGAGTCCCACAGGGAAAGGCTACACAGATGAGCAGTTCTTC. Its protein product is CAWSPTGKGYTDEQFF.

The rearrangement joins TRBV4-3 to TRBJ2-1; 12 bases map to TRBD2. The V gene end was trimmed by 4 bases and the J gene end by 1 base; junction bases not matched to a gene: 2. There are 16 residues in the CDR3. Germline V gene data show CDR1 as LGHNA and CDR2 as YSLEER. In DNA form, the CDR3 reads TGCGCCAGCAGCCCCCTAGCGGGAGGGTCCTACAATGAGCAGTTCTTC. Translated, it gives CASSPLAGGSYNEQFF.

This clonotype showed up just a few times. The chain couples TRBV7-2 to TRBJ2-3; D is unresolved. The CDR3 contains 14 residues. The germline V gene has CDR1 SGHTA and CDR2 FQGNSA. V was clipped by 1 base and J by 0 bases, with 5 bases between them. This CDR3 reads CASSLDGSTDTQYF. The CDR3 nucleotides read TGTGCCAGCAGCTTAGACGGGAGCACAGATACGCAGTATTTT. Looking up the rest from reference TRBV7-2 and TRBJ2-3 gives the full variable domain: GAGVSQSPSNKVTEKGKDVELRCDPISGHTALYWYRQSLGQGLEFLIYFQGNSAPDKSGLPSDRFSAERTGGSVSTLTIQRTQQEDSAVYLCASSLDGSTDTQYFGPGTRLTVL.

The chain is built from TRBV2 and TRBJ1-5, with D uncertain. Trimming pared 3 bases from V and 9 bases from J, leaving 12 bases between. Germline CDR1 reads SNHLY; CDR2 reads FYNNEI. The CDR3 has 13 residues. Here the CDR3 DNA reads TGTGCCAGCAGTGATATGGGCAAAGGGCCCCAGCATTTT. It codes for CASSDMGKGPQHF.

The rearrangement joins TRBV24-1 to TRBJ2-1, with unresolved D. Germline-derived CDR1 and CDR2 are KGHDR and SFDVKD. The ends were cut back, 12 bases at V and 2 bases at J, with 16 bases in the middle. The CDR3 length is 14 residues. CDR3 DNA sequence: TGTGCCTCGGCTAGTAGTACGGCCTACAATGAGCAGTTCTTC. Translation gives CASASSTAYNEQFF.

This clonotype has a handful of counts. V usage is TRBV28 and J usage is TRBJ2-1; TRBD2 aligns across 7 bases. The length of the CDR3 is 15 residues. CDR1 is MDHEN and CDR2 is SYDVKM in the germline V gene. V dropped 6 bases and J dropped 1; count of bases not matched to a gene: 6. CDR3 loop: CASRPGGGSYNEQFF. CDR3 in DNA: TGTGCCAGCAGGCCTGGGGGGGGGTCCTACAATGAGCAGTTCTTC.

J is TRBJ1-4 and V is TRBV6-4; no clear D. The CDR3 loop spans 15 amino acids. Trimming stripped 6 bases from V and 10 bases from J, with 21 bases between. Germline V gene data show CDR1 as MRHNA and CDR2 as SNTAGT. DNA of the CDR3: TGTGCCAGCAGGCCCCCCGGTATCGGTTTGGGAAAACTGTTTTTT. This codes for CASRPPGIGLGKLFF.

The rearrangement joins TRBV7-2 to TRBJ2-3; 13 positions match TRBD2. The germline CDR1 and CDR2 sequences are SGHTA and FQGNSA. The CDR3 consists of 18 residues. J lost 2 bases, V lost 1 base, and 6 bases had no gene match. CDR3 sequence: CASSLGSGTSGVTDTQYF. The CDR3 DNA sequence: TGTGCCAGCAGCTTAGGGTCCGGGACTAGCGGGGTCACAGATACGCAGTATTTT.

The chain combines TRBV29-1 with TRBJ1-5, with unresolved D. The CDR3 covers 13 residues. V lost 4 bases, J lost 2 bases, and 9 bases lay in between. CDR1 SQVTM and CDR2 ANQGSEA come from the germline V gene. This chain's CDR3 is CSVVTGGNQPQHF. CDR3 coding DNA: TGCAGCGTTGTAACCGGGGGCAATCAGCCCCAGCATTTT.

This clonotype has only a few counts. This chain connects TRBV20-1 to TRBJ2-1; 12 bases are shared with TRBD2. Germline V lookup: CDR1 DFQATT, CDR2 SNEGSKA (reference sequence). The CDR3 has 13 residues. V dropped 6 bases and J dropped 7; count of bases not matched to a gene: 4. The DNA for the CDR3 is TGCAGTGCCCCGACTAGCGGGGGAAATGAGCAGTTCTTC. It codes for CSAPTSGGNEQFF.

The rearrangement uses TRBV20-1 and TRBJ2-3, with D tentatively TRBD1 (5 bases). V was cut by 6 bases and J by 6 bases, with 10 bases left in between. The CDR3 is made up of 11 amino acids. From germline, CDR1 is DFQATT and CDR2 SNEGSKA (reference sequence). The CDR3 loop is CSAPRQDTQYF. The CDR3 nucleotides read TGCAGTGCCCCTAGACAGGATACGCAGTATTTT.

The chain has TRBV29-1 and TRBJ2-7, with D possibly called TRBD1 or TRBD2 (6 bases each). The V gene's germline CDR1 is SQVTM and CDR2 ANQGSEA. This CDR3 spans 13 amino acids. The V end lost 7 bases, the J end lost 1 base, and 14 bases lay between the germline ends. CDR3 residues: CSAGEGQSYEQYF. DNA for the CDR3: TGCAGCGCGGGAGAAGGACAGTCCTACGAGCAGTACTTC.